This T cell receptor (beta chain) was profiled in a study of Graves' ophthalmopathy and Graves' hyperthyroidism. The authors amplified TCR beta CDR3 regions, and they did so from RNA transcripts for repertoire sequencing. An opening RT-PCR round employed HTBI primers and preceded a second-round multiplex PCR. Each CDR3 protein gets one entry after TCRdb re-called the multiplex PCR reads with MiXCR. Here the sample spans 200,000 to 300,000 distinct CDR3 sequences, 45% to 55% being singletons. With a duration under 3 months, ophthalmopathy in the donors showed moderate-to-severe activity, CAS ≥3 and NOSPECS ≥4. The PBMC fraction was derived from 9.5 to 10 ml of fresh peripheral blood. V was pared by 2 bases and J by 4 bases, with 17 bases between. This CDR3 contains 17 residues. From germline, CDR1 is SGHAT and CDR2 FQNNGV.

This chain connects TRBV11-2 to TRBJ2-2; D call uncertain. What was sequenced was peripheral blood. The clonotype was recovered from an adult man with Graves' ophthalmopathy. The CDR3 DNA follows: TGTGCCAGCAGCTTATTATCCTTTGCGGCGACCACCGGGGAGCTGTTTTTT. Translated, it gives CASSLLSFAATTGELFF. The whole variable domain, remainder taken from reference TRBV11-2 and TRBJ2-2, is EAGVAQSPRYKIIEKRQSVAFWCNPISGHATLYWYQQILGQGPKLLIQFQNNGVVDDSQLPKDRFSAERLKGVDSTLKIQPAKLEDSAVYLCASSLLSFAATTGELFFGEGSRLTVL.